The sequence of this T cell receptor beta chain was determined in a study of long-term antiretroviral therapy in people with HIV (dated by TCRdb to between 2021 and 2024). For the study in its entirety: The earliest samples were collected roughly a decade before the 2015 WHO recommendation for immediate ART, at a time when ART was usually postponed until CD4 counts fell. A retrospective serial study tested whether ART initiation and durable HIV suppression were associated with changes in peripheral blood TRB repertoire composition and diversity. The cohort contributed roughly 190 cryopreserved PBMC samples from a few dozen adults with confirmed HIV infection, collected serially over a mean of around six years (range 1-12). Of the 25 to 30 participants with HIV, about twelve were female. No cross-contamination during QIAcube processing was shown when test extractions of a monoclonal T-cell line were performed alongside fewer than 35 polyclonal samples. The research as a whole found: Unsorted PBMC were profiled instead of sorted CD4+ and CD8+ T cells because pre-ART samples had limited cell numbers. Starting ART was linked to a significant rise in TRB diversity, yet even after long-term ART the diversity remained significantly lower than in transplant donor controls. HIV repertoires had narrower CDR3 length ranges than controls, and the network structure suggested an antigen-experienced repertoire that shifted only slightly toward naive after ART. No data were available on ART adherence, viral resistance or therapy changes, limiting inferences about post-ART repertoire changes. The samples span the years 2004 to 2017, and the ART regimens used may be less effective than current regimens. Since PBMC availability was limited, sequencing covered only the TCR beta chain, with no alpha chain pairing. Expanded TRB clones identified before ART initiation dominated the repertoire at all time points, although this dominance fluctuated and declined in many PLHIV after ART.

To be included, a participant needed at least one PBMC sample from before ART initiation plus at least two post-ART samples. All participants with HIV were treated in the United States of America. Cryopreserved samples of about 0.95-11 million PBMC were thawed and washed before DNA extraction. At the time of the earliest PBMC sample, participants with HIV were aged between roughly 20 and 60 years. Each participant contributed PBMC samples from 1-4 timepoints before ART initiation and 2-8 timepoints after ART initiation, with a median of 7 samples. For every participant, serial HIV viral load, CD4+ T-cell count, ART history and demographic data were obtained. Genomic DNA was extracted from unsorted PBMC with a Qiagen kit on a QIAcube, processed in batches of 12 samples. As regards this clone: Its antigen is currently not known. No quality values exist for individual bases; no much larger clone is one base distant.

From the germline V gene, CDR1 is MNHEY and CDR2 is SVGAGI. The cysteine opens and the phenylalanine closes a CDR3 of 14 amino acids. Only the CDR3 region is kept as DNA, spanning 42 bases read in frame from base 1. Trimming takes 8 bases from V and 5 bases from J, and the germline ends sit 16 bases apart. Sequencing of the TRB variable region was done with the immunoSEQ hsTCRB v3.0 assay at survey level resolution. A depth of about 40,000-50,000 T-cell genomes per sample was targeted for TRB sequencing. An Illumina MiSeq with a v3 150-cycle kit was used to sequence the pooled TRB libraries. Concerning the study's data processing: Repertoire analysis was performed in R inside a reproducible Nextflow workflow that covered QC, data transformation and analysis. LymphoSeq2, an R package for exploring AIRR-Seq data, was used to implement the custom analyses. Several samples that yielded fewer than 5000 total TRB sequences were excluded, so that around 190 HIV repertoires were analyzed. Of the roughly 180 retained HIV repertoires, approximately 60 were collected before and 120 to 130 after ART initiation. Repertoires were downsampled to 5000 TRB nucleotide sequences, and summary statistics were averaged over 100 downsampling iterations. The analysis kept only TRB sequences whose CDR3 regions were at least seven amino acids long. Diversity was measured with a Shannon entropy-derived clonality score and the Gini coefficient. Repertoire networks linked the top 5000 CDR3 amino acid sequences whenever two sequences differed by an edit distance of one. GLIPH2 predicted antigen specificity groups and MHC restriction for TRB CDR3 amino acid sequences. Known CMV, EBV, HIV or tissue antigen associations were flagged by matching CDR3 amino acid sequences against VDJdb and McPAS-TCR. Pre-ART, post-ART and control groups were compared with Wilcoxon signed-rank tests and Holm-Bonferroni correction. TCRdb retrieved this table from immuneACCESS and kept in-frame rearrangements only. Not all clones are present; in checked studies, unresolved V genes account for under half, and no reason is known for the remainder. The DNA gave D and trimming, while V, J and clone size come from that table. The sample table shows roughly 29,000 clones, and roughly 96% are seen once. The ten largest clonotypes hold 7.5% to 9% of the sample.

The V and J genes are TRBV6-5 and TRBJ1-5; a tentative D call is TRBD1 (6 bases match). This sequence was found in a man aged 25 to 45 with HIV. The sequencing used unsorted PBMCs, collected about 6.6 years after starting antiretroviral therapy. The CDR3 loop reads CASGGGGLYQPQHF. The bases are TGTGCCAGCGGGGGCGGGGGGCTCTATCAGCCCCAGCATTTT.